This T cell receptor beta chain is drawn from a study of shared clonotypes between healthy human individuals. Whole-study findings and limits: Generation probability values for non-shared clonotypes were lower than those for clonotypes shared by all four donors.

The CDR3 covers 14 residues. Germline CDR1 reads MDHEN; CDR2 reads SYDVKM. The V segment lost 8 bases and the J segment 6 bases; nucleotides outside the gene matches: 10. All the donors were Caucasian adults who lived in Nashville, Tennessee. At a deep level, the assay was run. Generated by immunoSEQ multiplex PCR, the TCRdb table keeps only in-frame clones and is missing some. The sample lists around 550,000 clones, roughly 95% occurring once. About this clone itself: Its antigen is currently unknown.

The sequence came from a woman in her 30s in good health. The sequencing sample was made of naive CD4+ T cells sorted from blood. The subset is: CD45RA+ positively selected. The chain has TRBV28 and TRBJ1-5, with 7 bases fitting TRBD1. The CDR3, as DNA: TGTGCCAGCTTGGACAGGCTGGGGGGTCAGCCCCAGCATTTT. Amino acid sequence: CASLDRLGGQPQHF.